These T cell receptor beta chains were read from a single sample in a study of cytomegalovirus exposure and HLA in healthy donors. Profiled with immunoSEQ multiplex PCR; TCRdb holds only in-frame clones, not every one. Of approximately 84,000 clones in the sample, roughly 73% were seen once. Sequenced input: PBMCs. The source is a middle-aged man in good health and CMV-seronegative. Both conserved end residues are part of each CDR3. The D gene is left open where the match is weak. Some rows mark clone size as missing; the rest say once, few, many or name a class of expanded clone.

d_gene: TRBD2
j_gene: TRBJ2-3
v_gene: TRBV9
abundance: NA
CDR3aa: CASSVVAGDPYSTDTQYF
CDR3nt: TGTGCCAGCAGCGTAGTAGCGGGAGACCCCTATAGCACAGATACGCAGTATTTT

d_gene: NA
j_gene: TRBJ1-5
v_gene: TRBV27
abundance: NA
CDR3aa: CASSLDNRSNQPQHF
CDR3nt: TGTGCCAGCAGTTTAGACAATAGGAGCAATCAGCCCCAGCATTTT

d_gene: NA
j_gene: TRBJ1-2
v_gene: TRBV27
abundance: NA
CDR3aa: CASSYREGHYGYTF
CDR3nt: TGTGCCAGCAGTTACCGGGAGGGGCACTATGGCTACACCTTC

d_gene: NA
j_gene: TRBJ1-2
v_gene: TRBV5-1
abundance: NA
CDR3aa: CASSLAGGDGYTF
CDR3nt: TGCGCCAGCAGCTTGGCCGGGGGGGATGGCTACACCTTC

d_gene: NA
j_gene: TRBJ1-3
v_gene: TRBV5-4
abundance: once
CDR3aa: CASSLGQTRGGNTIYF
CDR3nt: TGTGCCAGCAGCTTGGGGCAGACCCGGGGAGGAAACACCATATATTTT

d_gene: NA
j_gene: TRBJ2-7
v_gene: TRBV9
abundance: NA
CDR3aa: CASSPGQTYEQYF
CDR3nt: TGTGCCAGCAGCCCTGGACAGACCTACGAGCAGTACTTC

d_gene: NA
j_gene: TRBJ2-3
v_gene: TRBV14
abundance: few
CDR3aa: CASSQRTTDTQYF
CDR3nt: TGTGCCAGCAGCCAGAGAACTACCGATACGCAGTATTTT

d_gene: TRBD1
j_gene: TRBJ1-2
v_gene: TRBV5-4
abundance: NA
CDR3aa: CASSQRPRDRKGPSYGYTF
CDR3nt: TGTGCCAGCAGCCAACGCCCCCGGGACAGGAAAGGGCCAAGCTATGGCTACACCTTC

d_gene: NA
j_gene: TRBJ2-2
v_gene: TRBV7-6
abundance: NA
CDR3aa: CASSFTIAGELFF
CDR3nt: TGTGCCAGCAGCTTTACTATAGCTGGGGAGCTGTTTTTT

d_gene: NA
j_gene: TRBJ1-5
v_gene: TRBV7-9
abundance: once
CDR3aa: CASSLEGGPGRSSNQPQHF
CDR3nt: TGTGCCAGCAGCTTAGAGGGGGGGCCGGGGAGGAGTAGCAATCAGCCCCAGCATTTT

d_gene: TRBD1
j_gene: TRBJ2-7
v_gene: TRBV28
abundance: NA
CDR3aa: CASSSPTGQGSEQYF
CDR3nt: TGTGCCAGCAGTTCACCCACGGGACAGGGTTCGGAGCAGTACTTC

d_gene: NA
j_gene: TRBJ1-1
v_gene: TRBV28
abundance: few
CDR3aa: CASRAVRQMNTEAFF
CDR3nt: TGTGCCAGCAGGGCGGTACGGCAAATGAACACTGAAGCTTTCTTT

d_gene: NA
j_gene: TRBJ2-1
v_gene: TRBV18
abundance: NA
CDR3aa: CASSRYGQNNEQFF
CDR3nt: TGTGCCAGCTCACGGTACGGACAGAACAATGAGCAGTTCTTC

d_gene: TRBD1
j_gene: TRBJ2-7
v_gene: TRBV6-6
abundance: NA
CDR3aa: CASLPGTGLYYEQYF
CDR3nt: TGTGCCAGCTTACCCGGGACAGGGCTATATTACGAGCAGTACTTC

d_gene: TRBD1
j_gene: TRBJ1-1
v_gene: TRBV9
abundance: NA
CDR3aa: CASTATGTGGSEAFF
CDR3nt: TGTGCCAGCACCGCCACCGGGACAGGGGGGTCTGAAGCTTTCTTT

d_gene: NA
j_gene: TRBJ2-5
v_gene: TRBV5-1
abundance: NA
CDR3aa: CASSLGGRAQETQYF
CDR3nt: TGCGCCAGCAGCTTGGGGGGCAGGGCCCAAGAGACCCAGTACTTC

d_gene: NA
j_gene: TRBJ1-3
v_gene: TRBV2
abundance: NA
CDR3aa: CASSEVPGLGNTIYF
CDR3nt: TGTGCCAGCAGTGAAGTTCCGGGTCTTGGAAACACCATATATTTT

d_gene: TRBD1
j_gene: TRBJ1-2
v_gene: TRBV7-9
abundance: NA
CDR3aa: CASSVDRGHRGYTF
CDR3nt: TGTGCCAGCAGCGTGGACAGGGGGCATCGTGGCTACACCTTC

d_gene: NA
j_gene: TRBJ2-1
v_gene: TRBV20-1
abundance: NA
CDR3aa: CSARVQGEQFF
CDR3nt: TGCAGTGCTAGAGTGCAGGGTGAGCAGTTCTTC